Described below is a single T cell receptor beta chain sequence and its context. How the authors handled the data: Nucleated cell number was recorded as an estimate derived from reference gene primer amplification. TCRdb's table, derived via immunoSEQ multiplex PCR, lists solely in-frame clones and lacks some. The V and J calls and the clone size are those of that table, but D and trimming were determined from the DNA. In the table there are fewer than 350,000 clones, 75% to 90% of which are singletons. The J segment lost 2 bases and the V segment lost 8 bases, leaving 7 bases of the junction unmatched. The CDR3 has 15 amino acids. Per the germline V gene, CDR1 is LNHDA and CDR2 is SQIVND (reference sequence). Clinical histories supplied by participants themselves formed the basis of cohort assignment. This sample was taken from a study of blood T cell repertoires in COVID-19. Study background: The analysed material was cDNA or gDNA that came from T cells, B-cell-depleted T cells, or PBMCs.

The rearrangement links TRBV19 to TRBJ2-5; 11 bases match TRBD1. The TCR sequence derives from a woman aged 40 to 49 who had recovered from COVID-19. The sequenced sample consisted of PBMCs or T cells enriched from blood (not recorded which). CDR3 sequence (DNA): TGTGCCAGTTCCTCGGACAGGGGGCATCAAGAGACCCAGTACTTC. As protein: CASSSDRGHQETQYF.